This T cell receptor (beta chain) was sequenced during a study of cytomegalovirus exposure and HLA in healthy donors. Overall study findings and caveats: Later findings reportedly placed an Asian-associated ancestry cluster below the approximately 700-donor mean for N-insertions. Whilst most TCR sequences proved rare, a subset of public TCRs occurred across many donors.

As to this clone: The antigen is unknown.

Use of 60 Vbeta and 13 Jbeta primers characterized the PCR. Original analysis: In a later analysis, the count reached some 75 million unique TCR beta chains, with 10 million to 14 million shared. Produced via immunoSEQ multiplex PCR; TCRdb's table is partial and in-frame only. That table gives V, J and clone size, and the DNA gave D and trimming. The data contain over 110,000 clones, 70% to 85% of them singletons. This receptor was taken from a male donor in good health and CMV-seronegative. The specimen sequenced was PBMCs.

The DNA of the CDR3 is TGTGCCAGCAGTCCGACAGGCACCCGAAACACCATATATTTT. Translation gives CASSPTGTRNTIYF. The rearrangement uses TRBV27 and TRBJ1-3, with a tentative D call TRBD1 (6 bases). V lost 5 bases to trimming and J lost 5 bases, with 13 bases between them. The germline V gene has CDR1 MNHEY and CDR2 SMNVEV (reference sequence). CDR3 length equals 14 residues.